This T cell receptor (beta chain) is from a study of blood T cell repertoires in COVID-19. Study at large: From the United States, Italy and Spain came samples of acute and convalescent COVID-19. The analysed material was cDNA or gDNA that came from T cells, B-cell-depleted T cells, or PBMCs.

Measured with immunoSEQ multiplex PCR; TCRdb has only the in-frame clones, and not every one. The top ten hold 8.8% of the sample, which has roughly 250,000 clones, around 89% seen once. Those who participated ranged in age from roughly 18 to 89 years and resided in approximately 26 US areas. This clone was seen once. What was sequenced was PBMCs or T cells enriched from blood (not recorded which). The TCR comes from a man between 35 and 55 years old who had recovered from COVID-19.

The CDR3 protein is CASSYPRDSNEQFF. The DNA for the CDR3 is TGTGCCAGCAGCTACCCTAGGGACAGCAATGAGCAGTTCTTC. The J gene is TRBJ2-1, the V gene TRBV6-6; 7 bases match TRBD1. Germline trimming cut 6 bases from V and 6 bases from J; bases unmatched to any gene: 8. Germline CDR1 and CDR2: MNHNY and SVGAGI (reference sequence). There are 14 residues in the CDR3.